This is a list of T cell receptor beta chains from one sample in a study of identical twins. One entry per CDR3 protein results from TCRdb running MiXCR on the 5' RACE reads. The top ten clones hold approximately 0.52% of a sample with 500,000 or so distinct CDR3 sequences, approximately 15% of them seen once. The same data also contributed to another study, on yellow fever vaccine responses in identical twins.

The sample comprised CD4+ T cells sorted from blood. The receptors were sampled from a woman aged 18-29 years in good health. Each CDR3 is given with its conserved first and last residue. The order of the fields is CDR3 length, J gene, D gene, V gene, clone size, CDR3 protein, CDR3 DNA. A D gene is named only where the DNA matches it firmly. Clone size is not always given. Where it is, it says once, few, many or a class for expanded clones.

>14|TRBJ2-3|-|TRBV20-1|-
CSARIRLITDTQYF
TGCAGTGCTAGAATACGACTCATCACAGATACGCAGTATTTT
>18|TRBJ2-7|-|TRBV4-2|-
CASSPGLRSPVSSYEQYF
TGTGCCAGCAGCCCAGGACTGCGGTCTCCGGTGAGCTCCTACGAGCAGTACTTC
>13|TRBJ1-2|-|TRBV28|few
CASSSQAIYGYTF
TGTGCCAGCAGTTCACAGGCGATATATGGCTACACCTTC
>16|TRBJ1-1|TRBD1|TRBV6-4|-
CASSERQGGGNTEAFF
TGTGCCAGCAGTGAACGACAGGGGGGAGGTAACACTGAAGCTTTCTTT
>15|TRBJ2-3|-|TRBV5-1|-
CASSSREGGTDTQYF
TGCGCCAGCAGCTCGCGTGAAGGGGGCACAGATACGCAGTATTTT
>15|TRBJ2-7|-|TRBV20-1|few
CSAQSPLAYLYEQYF
TGCAGTGCCCAGAGCCCCCTCGCCTACCTCTACGAGCAGTACTTC
>16|TRBJ2-1|-|TRBV7-2|-
CASSLLGGGTYNEQFF
TGTGCCAGCAGCTTATTAGGGGGGGGAACCTACAATGAGCAGTTCTTC
>16|TRBJ2-3|TRBD2|TRBV6-5|few
CASSYRGGYSTDTQYF
TGTGCCAGCAGTTACCGCGGGGGTTATAGCACAGATACGCAGTATTTT
>15|TRBJ2-1|-|TRBV12-3/TRBV12-4|-
CASSLVRGSYNEQFF
TGTGCCAGCAGTTTGGTGCGCGGCTCCTACAATGAGCAGTTCTTC
>16|TRBJ2-1|TRBD2|TRBV10-3|-
CAISGGLAGVYNEQFF
TGTGCCATCAGTGGGGGACTAGCGGGGGTCTACAATGAGCAGTTCTTC
>13|TRBJ2-3|-|TRBV7-2|-
CASSIDRTDTQYF
TGTGCCAGCAGCATCGATCGCACAGATACGCAGTATTTT
>13|TRBJ1-2|-|TRBV29-1|few
CSVDTPLNYGYTF
TGCAGCGTAGACACCCCCCTGAACTATGGCTACACCTTC
>12|TRBJ2-2|-|TRBV25-1|-
CASRRQTGELFF
TGTGCCAGCAGAAGACAGACCGGGGAGCTGTTTTTT
>15|TRBJ2-1|-|TRBV18|once
CASSRDGRSYNEQFF
TGTGCCAGCTCACGCGATGGGAGATCCTACAATGAGCAGTTCTTC
>18|TRBJ2-2|TRBD1|TRBV11-1|-
CASSLMPAGTANTGELFF
TGTGCCAGCAGCCTGATGCCCGCCGGGACAGCGAACACCGGGGAGCTGTTTTTT
>14|TRBJ2-7|-|TRBV27|-
CASSPTGTKSPSYF
TGTGCCAGCAGTCCGACCGGGACAAAATCTCCGTCGTACTTC
>14|TRBJ2-3|-|TRBV5-1|-
CASRALVEADTQYF
TGCGCCAGCAGAGCGCTAGTTGAGGCAGATACGCAGTATTTT